Given below is one T cell receptor (beta chain) in context. Its antigen remains unidentified. This record belongs to a study of beta chain features in type 1 diabetes. Study at large: On cell yields, gender and age, patients and healthy donors were similar.

Study-wide results and limits: Across all four CD4+ subsets, people with type 1 diabetes showed modestly shorter TCRB CDR3s.

Sequenced material consisted of expressed TCRB transcripts (all of the isolated RNA was reverse transcribed). Assay: immunoSEQ multiplex PCR; the TCRdb copy retains only in-frame clones and omits some. The sample records some 180,000 clones, about 13% being singletons. The V and J ends lost 4 bases and 1 base, in that order; junction bases with no gene match: 6. The V gene's germline CDR1 is MGHDK and CDR2 SYGVNS. This CDR3 region has 15 residues. Sequencing was carried out using central memory CD4+ T cells from blood. The receptor's source is a woman between 18 and 29 years old in good health. The rearrangement uses TRBV25-1 and TRBJ1-1, with TRBD1 matching 7 bases. The CDR3 loop is CASSAHRGSNTEAFF. The CDR3 DNA follows: TGTGCCAGCAGTGCCCACAGGGGCTCGAACACTGAAGCTTTCTTT.